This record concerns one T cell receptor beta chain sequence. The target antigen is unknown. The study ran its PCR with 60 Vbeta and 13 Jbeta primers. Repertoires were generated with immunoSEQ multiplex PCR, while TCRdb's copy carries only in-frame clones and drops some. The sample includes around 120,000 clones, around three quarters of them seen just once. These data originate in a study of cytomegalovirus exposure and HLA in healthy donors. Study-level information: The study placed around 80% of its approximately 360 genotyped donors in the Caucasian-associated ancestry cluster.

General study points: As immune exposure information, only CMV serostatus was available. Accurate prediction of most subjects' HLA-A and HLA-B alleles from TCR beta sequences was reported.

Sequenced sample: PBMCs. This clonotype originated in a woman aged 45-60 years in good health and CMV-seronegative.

The CDR3 loop is CASSKSGGSYEQYF. In DNA, the CDR3 is TGTGCCAGCAGCAAAAGCGGGGGGTCGTACGAGCAGTACTTC. The chain combines TRBV7-6 with TRBJ2-7; 9 bases agree with TRBD2. Trimming took 5 bases from V and 4 from J; bases not matched to a gene: 6. Germline V gene sequence: CDR1 SGHVS, CDR2 FNYEAQ. The length of the CDR3 is 14 residues.